The present TCR beta chain was sequenced within a study of PD-1 blockade in classical Hodgkin lymphoma. Sequencing used immunoSEQ multiplex PCR; TCRdb keeps in-frame clones, though not all of them. The profile shows more than 55,000 clones, more than 70% of them singletons. There was relapse after autologous stem cell transplantation in every patient, and there was variation in brentuximab vedotin exposure. V gave up 9 bases and J gave up 5 bases; unmatched junction bases: 10. This CDR3 spans 15 amino acids. Germline loops: CDR1 MNHEY, CDR2 SVGAGI. The TCR comes from a human donor with classical Hodgkin lymphoma. The chain recombines TRBV6-5 with TRBJ2-2, with TRBD1 matching over 9 bases. This material consisted of peripheral blood mononuclear cells (PBMCs), taken before the second cycle of nivolumab. CDR3 sequence: CASGALGQGTGELFF. The CDR3 nucleotides are TGTGCCAGTGGTGCGCTGGGACAGGGTACCGGGGAGCTGTTTTTT.